Listed below are T cell receptor beta chains from one sample, sequenced in a study of T cell repertoires in cytomegalovirus infection. Each CDR3 protein gets one entry after TCRdb re-called the reads with MiXCR. The sample carries roughly 240,000 distinct CDR3 sequences, approximately 6.7% recorded once. The sequencing input was PBMCs. These TCRs come from a human donor in good health (CMV status not recorded). Some clones in this sample may be carry-over from other donors' samples. The CDR3 runs from the conserved cysteine through the conserved F or W. The order of the fields is J gene, D gene, V gene, clone size, CDR3 DNA, CDR3 protein. A D gene is named only where the DNA matches it firmly. A clone size is listed for some rows: how often the clone was seen (once, few, many), or a class if it is expanded.

TRBJ2-1 | . | TRBV7-8 | many | TGTGCCAGCAGCTTAATTCCGGCCGCAAATGAGCAGTTCTTC | CASSLIPAANEQFF
TRBJ2-3 | . | TRBV13 | few | TGTGCCAGCAGCTCGCCCGGGGGGCAAGGAGATACGCAGTATTTT | CASSSPGGQGDTQYF
TRBJ2-7 | TRBD1 | TRBV18 | . | TGTGCCAGCTCACCTACACAGGGGTCCTACGAGCAGTACTTC | CASSPTQGSYEQYF
TRBJ2-1 | . | TRBV11-1 | many | TGTGCCAGCAGCTTAGTGGGGCGCCCGAGCTCCTACAATGAGCAGTTCTTC | CASSLVGRPSSYNEQFF
TRBJ1-2 | TRBD1 | TRBV4-1 | many | TGCGCCAGCAGCCAAGAAGCAGGGGGCGGTTTGACTGGCTACACCTTC | CASSQEAGGGLTGYTF
TRBJ2-7 | TRBD1 | TRBV10-3 | many | TGTGCCATCAGTGAATCAGGACAGGGCTACGAGCAGTACTTC | CAISESGQGYEQYF
TRBJ1-2 | TRBD1 | TRBV7-2 | many | TGTGCCAGCAGCCAGGGACAGCTCAGGGGCTACACCTTC | CASSQGQLRGYTF
TRBJ2-7 | . | TRBV12-3/TRBV12-4 | many | TGTGCCAGCAGTTTATTTATGGCAGGGAACGAGCAGTACTTC | CASSLFMAGNEQYF
TRBJ2-5 | TRBD1 | TRBV23-1 | many | TGCGCCAGCAGCAAGGGGACAGACCAAGAGACCCAGTACTTC | CASSKGTDQETQYF
TRBJ2-1 | . | TRBV4-3 | many | TGCGCCAGCAGCCAAGATGGAGAACCCTCCTACAATGAGCAGTTCTTC | CASSQDGEPSYNEQFF
TRBJ1-1 | . | TRBV7-9 | few | TGTGCCAGCAGCTCATACCGGGAACATGAAGCTTTCTTT | CASSSYREHEAFF
TRBJ1-1 | . | TRBV3-1 | many | TGTGCCAGCAGCCATGCTACGACTAGGGACTCGCGGGCTTTCTTT | CASSHATTRDSRAFF
TRBJ1-1 | . | TRBV3-1 | few | TGTGCCAGCAGCCAAGATTTAAAGAACACTGAAGCTTTCTTT | CASSQDLKNTEAFF
TRBJ2-6 | . | TRBV7-9 | many | TGTGCCAGCAGCTACCCTGGGGACCGGGTGGCGGGGGCCAACGTCCTGACTTTC | CASSYPGDRVAGANVLTF
TRBJ2-2 | TRBD1 | TRBV19 | many | TGTGCCAGTAGTACCCGGACAGGGGGGGACACCGGGGAGCTGTTTTTT | CASSTRTGGDTGELFF
TRBJ2-7 | . | TRBV18 | many | TGTGCCAGCTCAACAGCAGCCTACGAGCAGTACTTC | CASSTAAYEQYF
TRBJ2-6 | . | TRBV24-1 | many | TGTGCCACCAGTGACCTCAGGGGCGATGGGGCCAACGTCCTGACTTTC | CATSDLRGDGANVLTF
TRBJ2-5 | . | TRBV7-2 | many | TGTGCCAGCAGCCCCATAGCGCTTAGGTCAGAGACCCAGTACTTC | CASSPIALRSETQYF